The 28 T cell receptor beta chains below were found in one sample sequenced in a study of response to subunit inactivated influenza vaccine. One entry per CDR3 protein results from TCRdb running MiXCR on the RT-PCR reads. This table has 550,000 to 800,000 distinct CDR3 sequences, approximately 15% appearing once. The sequences come from PBMCs from blood, collected 14 days before vaccination. The receptor set was obtained from a man aged 50 to 60 who received an inactivated influenza vaccine.

This CDR3 reads CASSQERIGLAGKNEQFF. Here the CDR3 DNA reads TGTGCCAGCAGCCAAGAGAGGATAGGACTAGCGGGAAAAAATGAGCAGTTCTTC. V is TRBV3-2 and J is TRBJ2-1; the listed D gene, TRBD2, was not tested against the DNA. TRBV3-2 is labeled a pseudogene. There are 18 residues in the CDR3.

The gene calls are TRBV27 and TRBJ2-7, with D maybe TRBD1 (6 bases). The CDR3 is made up of 13 amino acids. Trimming took off 3 bases at V and 10 bases at J, with 16 bases between the two ends. Germline V gives CDR1 MNHEY, CDR2 SMNVEV (reference sequence). The CDR3 DNA sequence: TGTGCCAGCAGTTTCTATAGGGGGAGTTTTCAGTACTTC. This sequence encodes CASSFYRGSFQYF.

Turning to this clonotype: A junction boundary mismatches the germline segment, possibly from a read error. The rearrangement uses TRBV10-3 and TRBJ2-7, with 8 bases that match TRBD1. CDR3 size: 18 residues. Germline CDR1 and CDR2: ENHRY and SYGVKD. CDR3 sequence: CALSSRLGFGQGTYEQYF. DNA of the CDR3: TGTGCCCTCAGTTCCCGTTTGGGGTTTGGACAGGGCACCTACGAGCAGTACTTC.

This clonotype has just a few counts. The genes are TRBV5-1 and TRBJ2-5; D is undetermined. CDR1 and CDR2 (germline): SGHRS, YFSETQ. CDR3 size: 13 residues. The V end lost 0 bases, the J end lost 6 bases, and 9 bases lay between the germline ends. DNA for the CDR3: TGCGCCAGCAGCTTGGTTGACCGCAAGACCCAGTACTTC. It specifies CASSLVDRKTQYF.

The table lists this clonotype with a few counts. V gene TRBV7-2 combines with J gene TRBJ1-2; weak D call: TRBD1 (5 bases). In germline, CDR1 is SGHTA, CDR2 FQGNSA. There are 15 residues in the CDR3. Trimming took off 4 bases at V and 5 bases at J, with 17 bases between the two ends. CDR3 sequence reads: CASSSWRGGSYGYTF. The CDR3 nucleotides are TGTGCCAGCAGCTCGTGGAGGGGCGGTTCTTATGGCTACACCTTC.

This clonotype is labeled as medium-sized (0.01 to 0.1%). V and J are TRBV4-2 and TRBJ2-3, with 7 bases lining up with TRBD2. The CDR3 totals 17 residues. The germline V gene encodes CDR1 LGHNA and CDR2 YNFKEQ. The J segment lost 4 bases and the V segment lost 1 base, leaving 11 bases of the junction unmatched. As DNA, the CDR3 is TGTGCCAGCAGCCAAGGGAACGGCGGGAGACTGGCAGATACGCAGTATTTT. Amino acids: CASSQGNGGRLADTQYF.

The V and J genes are TRBV5-1 and TRBJ2-2; D gene unclear. Germline CDR1 SGHRS, CDR2 YFSETQ. The CDR3 sequence is 15 residues long. The V end was cut by 0 bases, the J end by 2 bases, with 8 bases between. CDR3 residues: CASSLDSSNTGELFF. The CDR3 bases are TGCGCCAGCAGCTTGGACTCGAGTAACACCGGGGAGCTGTTTTTT.

In this sample, this clonotype turned up a few times. The V gene is TRBV2, the J gene TRBJ2-7; D perhaps matches TRBD1 (5 bases). Germline-derived CDR1 and CDR2 are SNHLY and FYNNEI. V was clipped by 2 bases and J by 3 bases, with 11 bases between them. This CDR3 is built from 14 residues. CDR3 coding DNA: TGTGCCAGCAGTGAACGGGCAGGGTACTACGAGCAGTACTTC. The encoded protein is CASSERAGYYEQYF.

This clonotype was detected a few times. J is TRBJ1-4 and V is TRBV29-1; possibly TRBD1 for D (5 bases). The CDR3 is 13 amino acids. Germline V CDR1 and CDR2: SQVTM, ANQGSEA. V lost 5 bases and J lost 8, with 15 bases in between. The CDR3, as DNA: TGCAGCGTTCAGGGAGTCGAGGACGAAAAACTGTTTTTT. This translates into CSVQGVEDEKLFF.

The CDR3 bases are TGCGCCAGCAGCCAAGCCTGGGCCCCTCAAGAGACCCAGTACTTC. This translates into CASSQAWAPQETQYF. The chain couples TRBV4-3 to TRBJ2-5; D is undetermined. Germline V gene sequence: CDR1 LGHNA, CDR2 YSLEER. This CDR3 region has 15 residues. V lost 1 base and J 2 bases, leaving 11 bases between the germline ends.

This clonotype was counted ten times or more. CDR3 nucleotide sequence: TGTGCCAGCAGCTCCCTGAGGGGGCCAGATACGCAGTATTTT. As protein: CASSSLRGPDTQYF. The gene calls are TRBV7-8 and TRBJ2-3; TRBD1 matches 7 bases. There are 14 residues in the CDR3. Germline V gene data show CDR1 as SGHVS and CDR2 as FQNEAQ. Trimming took 4 bases from V and 4 from J; bases not matched to a gene: 5.

This clonotype was seen many times. The V and J genes are TRBV3-1 and TRBJ2-1; 7 bases map to TRBD2. Trimming at V came to 1 base and at J to 9 bases, leaving 6 bases not matched to a gene. CDR1 and CDR2 from the germline V gene are LGHDT and YNNKEL (reference sequence). This CDR3 spans 14 amino acids. CDR3 in amino acids: CASSQAGLVSEQFF. CDR3 in DNA: TGTGCCAGCAGCCAAGCCGGACTAGTTAGTGAGCAGTTCTTC.

The chain carries TRBV9 and TRBJ2-7; D is perhaps TRBD2 (6 bases). The CDR3 contains 13 residues. Germline assignment: CDR1 SGDLS and CDR2 YYNGEE. V lost 2 bases, J lost 12 bases, and 18 bases lay in between. CDR3: CASSVDRGDRPYF. In DNA, the CDR3 is TGTGCCAGCAGCGTGGACCGCGGGGACCGGCCGTACTTC.

The genes are TRBV2 and TRBJ1-1, with 10 bases fitting TRBD1. The CDR3 loop spans 14 amino acids. Trimming took 7 bases from V and 5 from J; bases not matched to a gene: 7. The germline gives CDR1 SNHLY, CDR2 FYNNEI. The CDR3 sequence: CASTGQGEPTEAFF. The CDR3 DNA reads as TGTGCCAGCACCGGACAGGGGGAGCCTACTGAAGCTTTCTTT.

The rearrangement joins TRBV10-3 to TRBJ2-5; a possible D gene is TRBD1 (5 bases). The CDR3 runs to 12 residues. Germline V lookup: CDR1 ENHRY, CDR2 SYGVKD. V was shortened by 3 bases and J by 3 bases, with 5 bases between the two germline ends. CDR3 DNA sequence: TGTGCCATCAGTGAACAGGAAGAGACCCAGTACTTC. This sequence encodes CAISEQEETQYF.

The chain links TRBV7-9 to TRBJ2-3; 12 bases are a match to TRBD2. The CDR3 runs 15 residues. Losses at the gene ends were 5 bases for V and 5 bases for J; bases not matched to a gene: 5. The germline CDR1 and CDR2 sequences are SEHNR and FQNEAQ (reference sequence). CDR3 DNA sequence: TGTGCCAGCAGCAAGACTAGCGGGAGTTTAGATACGCAGTATTTT. Translation: CASSKTSGSLDTQYF.

The table lists this clonotype with many counts. The rearrangement uses TRBV7-2 and TRBJ2-1; a possible D gene is TRBD1 (6 bases). The length of the CDR3 is 15 residues. Germline CDR1 is SGHTA and CDR2 is FQGNSA. V lost 0 bases and J 4 bases, leaving 10 bases between the germline ends. CDR3 sequence (DNA): TGTGCCAGCAGCTTAGCAAGGGGGAGTTACAATGAGCAGTTCTTC. As protein: CASSLARGSYNEQFF.

The chain couples TRBV7-9 to TRBJ2-7; 9 bases fit TRBD1. The CDR3 has 17 residues. Trimming at V came to 3 bases and at J to 1 base, leaving 10 bases not matched to a gene. Per germline, CDR1 SEHNR and CDR2 FQNEAQ (reference sequence). The CDR3 spells CASSFPPRTGVSYEQYF. DNA of the CDR3: TGTGCCAGCAGCTTCCCCCCCCGGACAGGGGTTTCCTACGAGCAGTACTTC.

The chain couples TRBV19 to TRBJ1-6; 10 bases line up with TRBD1. V lost 4 bases, J lost 7 bases, and 7 bases stayed unmatched. CDR3 size: 16 residues. Germline CDR1 LNHDA, CDR2 SQIVND (reference sequence). The CDR3 protein is CASSTGTGVGNSPLHF. DNA of the CDR3: TGTGCCAGTAGTACCGGGACAGGGGTAGGGAATTCACCCCTCCACTTT. Looking up the rest from reference TRBV19 and TRBJ1-6 gives the full variable domain: DGGITQSPKYLFRKEGQNVTLSCEQNLNHDAMYWYRQDPGQGLRLIYYSQIVNDFQKGDIAEGYSVSREKKESFPLTVTSAQKNPTAFYLCASSTGTGVGNSPLHFGNGTRLTVT.

Ten or more counts support this clonotype. This sequence joins TRBV4-1 and TRBJ1-5; 7 nucleotides align to TRBD1. CDR3 size: 16 residues. Germline lookup yields CDR1 MGHRA and CDR2 YSYEKL. V lost 0 bases, J lost 4 bases, and 6 bases stayed unmatched. As DNA, the CDR3 is TGCGCCAGCAGCCAAGAGCCCGGACAGGTGAATCAGCCCCAGCATTTT. It codes for CASSQEPGQVNQPQHF.

The rearrangement uses TRBV4-3 and TRBJ2-5; 9 nucleotides match TRBD2. The CDR3 has 16 amino acids. V gave up 7 bases and J gave up 5 bases; unmatched junction bases: 14. The germline gives CDR1 LGHNA, CDR2 YSLEER. This CDR3 reads CASISAGGLLWETQYF. Written as DNA, the CDR3 is TGCGCCAGCATCTCAGCGGGAGGCCTTTTATGGGAGACCCAGTACTTC.

The CDR3 nucleotides are TGCAGTGTCAAGGGTCTTTCGGGTGAAAAACTGTTTTTT. It codes for CSVKGLSGEKLFF. This chain joins TRBV20-1 and TRBJ1-4; D ambiguous. V was clipped by 7 bases and J by 7 bases, with 16 bases between them. Germline V lookup: CDR1 DFQATT, CDR2 SNEGSKA (reference sequence). This CDR3 is built from 13 residues.

Worth noting for this clonotype: Without the conserved terminal phenylalanine or tryptophan, this CDR3 likely stems from a read error. The gene calls are TRBV20-1 and TRBJ2-5; 9 bases line up with TRBD1. Germline CDR1 DFQATT, CDR2 SNEGSKA (reference sequence). With 0 bases clipped from V and 5 bases from J, the junction kept 10 bases outside the gene matches. The CDR3 consists of 16 residues. The CDR3 loop reads CSARDLATGGGETQYS. CDR3 sequence (DNA): TGCAGTGCTAGAGATTTGGCGACAGGGGGTGGGGAGACCCAGTACTCC.

This clonotype turned up a few times. The chain links TRBV15 to TRBJ2-3, with a possible D match to TRBD2 (5 bases). The CDR3 length is 15 residues. CDR1 is LNHNV, CDR2 YYDKDF, per germline (reference sequence). With 0 bases removed from V and 2 bases from J, the gap between germline ends came to 9 bases. CDR3 residues: CATSRDGLYTDTQYF. CDR3 nucleotide sequence: TGTGCCACCAGCAGAGACGGACTTTACACAGATACGCAGTATTTT. Looking up the rest from reference TRBV15 and TRBJ2-3 gives the full variable domain: DAMVIQNPRYQVTQFGKPVTLSCSQTLNHNVMYWYQQKSSQAPKLLFHYYDKDFNNEADTPDNFQSRRPNTSFCFLDIRSPGLGDTAMYLCATSRDGLYTDTQYFGPGTRLTVL.

This rearrangement joins TRBV7-9 to TRBJ1-2; 9 positions match TRBD1. J was trimmed by 5 bases and V by 4 bases; bases with no gene match: 8. CDR1 SEHNR and CDR2 FQNEAQ come from the germline V gene (reference sequence). CDR3 size: 15 residues. The CDR3 reads CASSSDRGGVYGYTF. In DNA form, the CDR3 reads TGTGCCAGCAGCTCGGACAGGGGAGGGGTATATGGCTACACCTTC.

This rearrangement joins TRBV5-1 to TRBJ2-7; TRBD1 is a possible D gene (6 bases). This CDR3 has 16 residues. Germline V CDR1 and CDR2: SGHRS, YFSETQ. Trimming left V 3 bases short and J 6 bases short, with 22 bases between. The CDR3 coding sequence is TGCGCCAGCAGCTACCTCCCGGAAGGGGGTTTTAGCGAGCAGTACTTC. It specifies CASSYLPEGGFSEQYF.

A few counts support this clonotype. V and J are TRBV6-1 and TRBJ1-3, with D unresolved. V lost 6 bases and J lost 2, with 11 bases in between. This CDR3 comprises 14 residues. Per the germline V gene, CDR1 is MNHNS and CDR2 is SASEGT. This CDR3 is CASSPSGAGNTIYF. CDR3 nucleotide sequence: TGTGCCAGCAGCCCCAGTGGGGCTGGAAACACCATATATTTT.

This clonotype has a handful of counts. This chain joins TRBV20-1 and TRBJ2-7; 7 bases align to TRBD1. Germline V gene data show CDR1 as DFQATT and CDR2 as SNEGSKA (reference sequence). The CDR3 consists of 14 residues. Trimming at V came to 6 bases and at J to 4 bases, leaving 12 bases not matched to a gene. CDR3 bases: TGCAGTGCCCGACCCTACAAACAGGGGTACGAGCAGTACTTC. This translates into CSARPYKQGYEQYF.